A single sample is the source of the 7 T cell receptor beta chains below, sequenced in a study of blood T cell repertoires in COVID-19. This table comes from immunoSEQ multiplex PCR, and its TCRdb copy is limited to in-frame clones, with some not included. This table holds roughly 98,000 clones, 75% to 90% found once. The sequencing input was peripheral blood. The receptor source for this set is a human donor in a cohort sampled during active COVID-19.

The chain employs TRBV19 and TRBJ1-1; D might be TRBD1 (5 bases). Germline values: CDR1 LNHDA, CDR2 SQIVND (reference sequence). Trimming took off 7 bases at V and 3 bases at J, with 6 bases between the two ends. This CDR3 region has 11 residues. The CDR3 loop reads CASKGDTEAFF. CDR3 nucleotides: TGTGCCAGTAAAGGGGACACTGAAGCTTTCTTT.

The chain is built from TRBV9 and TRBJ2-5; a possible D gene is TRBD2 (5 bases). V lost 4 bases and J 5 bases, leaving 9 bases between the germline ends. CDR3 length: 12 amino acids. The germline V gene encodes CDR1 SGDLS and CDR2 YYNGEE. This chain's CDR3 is CASSPGWETQYF. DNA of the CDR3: TGTGCCAGCAGCCCGGGGTGGGAGACCCAGTACTTC.

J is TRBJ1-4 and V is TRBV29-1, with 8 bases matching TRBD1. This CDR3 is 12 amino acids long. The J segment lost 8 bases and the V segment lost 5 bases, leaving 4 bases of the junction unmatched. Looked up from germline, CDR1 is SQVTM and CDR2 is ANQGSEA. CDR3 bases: TGCAGCGTTCTGGGACAGGAGGAAAAACTGTTTTTT. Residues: CSVLGQEEKLFF.

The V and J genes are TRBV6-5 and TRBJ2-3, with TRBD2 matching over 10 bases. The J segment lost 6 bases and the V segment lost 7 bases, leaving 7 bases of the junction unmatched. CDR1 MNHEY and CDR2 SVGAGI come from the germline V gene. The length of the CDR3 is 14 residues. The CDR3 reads CASNLAGVRDTQYF. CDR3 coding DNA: TGTGCCAGCAATCTAGCGGGGGTTCGGGATACGCAGTATTTT.

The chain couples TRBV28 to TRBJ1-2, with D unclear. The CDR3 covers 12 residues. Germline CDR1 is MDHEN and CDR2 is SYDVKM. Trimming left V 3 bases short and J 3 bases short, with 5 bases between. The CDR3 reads CASSLEHYGYTF. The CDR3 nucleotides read TGTGCCAGCAGTTTGGAGCACTATGGCTACACCTTC.

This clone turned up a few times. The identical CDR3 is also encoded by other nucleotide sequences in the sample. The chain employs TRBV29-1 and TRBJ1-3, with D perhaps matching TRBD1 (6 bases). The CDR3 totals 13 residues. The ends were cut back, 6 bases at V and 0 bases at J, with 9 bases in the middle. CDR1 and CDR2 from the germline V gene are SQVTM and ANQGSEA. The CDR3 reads CSVEQGSGNTIYF. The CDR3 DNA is TGCAGCGTCGAACAGGGCTCTGGAAACACCATATATTTT.

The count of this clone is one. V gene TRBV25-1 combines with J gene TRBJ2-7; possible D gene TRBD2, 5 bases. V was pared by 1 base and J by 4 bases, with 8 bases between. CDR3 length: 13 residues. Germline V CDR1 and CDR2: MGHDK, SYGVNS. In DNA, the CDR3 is TGTGCCAGCAGTGAATCTGAGGGTTACGAGCAGTACTTC. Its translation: CASSESEGYEQYF.